This passage covers 27 T cell receptor beta chains from one sample sequenced in a study of human thymus T cells. The thymus was resected at corrective cardiac surgery. Clones were sequenced by immunoSEQ multiplex PCR, and TCRdb holds only the in-frame ones, with some missing. In the table there are some 120,000 clones, about 95% of which are singletons. Sequenced sample: thymus tissue. Receptors were obtained from a boy younger than two with a congenital heart defect but otherwise immunologically healthy.

J is TRBJ2-1 and V is TRBV19; D is ambiguous. Germline loops: CDR1 LNHDA, CDR2 SQIVND (reference sequence). Trimming removed 4 bases at V and 2 bases at J, with 12 bases between. The CDR3 extends over 15 amino acids. In DNA, the CDR3 is TGTGCCAGTAGTAACCACCTCCCAACCTACAATGAGCAGTTCTTC. This encodes CASSNHLPTYNEQFF.

This chain links TRBV10-3 with TRBJ2-7, with TRBD1 identical over 7 bases. From germline, CDR1 is ENHRY and CDR2 SYGVKD. The CDR3 sequence is 13 residues long. Germline trimming cut 10 bases from V and 3 bases from J; bases unmatched to any gene: 9. The CDR3, as DNA: TGTGCCACTACGCCGCAGGGGGTCTACGAGCAGTACTTC. Protein product: CATTPQGVYEQYF.

The chain has TRBV19 and TRBJ2-3; perhaps D is TRBD1 or TRBD2 (7 bases each). Germline values: CDR1 LNHDA, CDR2 SQIVND (reference sequence). This CDR3 has 14 amino acids. Trimming stripped 3 bases from V and 6 bases from J, with 13 bases between. In DNA, the CDR3 is TGTGCCAGTAGTATCAGGGGGGGTAGCGATACGCAGTATTTT. It codes for CASSIRGGSDTQYF.

The chain uses TRBV7-2 and TRBJ2-7, with D unclear. CDR1 is SGHTA, CDR2 FQGNSA, per germline. This CDR3 contains 11 residues. V was clipped by 8 bases and J by 3 bases, with 8 bases between them. The chain's CDR3 is CASRQSYEQYF. The DNA of the CDR3 is TGTGCCAGCCGGCAGAGCTACGAGCAGTACTTC. The full variable domain, rest sourced from reference TRBV7-2 and TRBJ2-7, is GAGVSQSPSNKVTEKGKDVELRCDPISGHTALYWYRQSLGQGLEFLIYFQGNSAPDKSGLPSDRFSAERTGGSVSTLTIQRTQQEDSAVYLCASRQSYEQYFGPGTRLTVT.

The chain recombines TRBV6-5 with TRBJ2-7, with a weak D call TRBD1 (5 bases). CDR1 MNHEY and CDR2 SVGAGI come from the germline V gene. Trimming shortened V by 2 bases and J by 7 bases, and 12 bases separated the two germline ends. The CDR3 is 13 residues long. The CDR3 region has the DNA TGTGCCAGCAGTTACAGGGGTAAATGGGAGCAGTACTTC. Protein product: CASSYRGKWEQYF.

Written as DNA, the CDR3 is TGTGCCAGCAGCTTGGCCGGCAGGGGCTATAATTCACCCCTCCACTTT. This translates into CASSLAGRGYNSPLHF. J is TRBJ1-6 and V is TRBV5-5, with a tentative D call TRBD1 (6 bases). The CDR3 extends over 16 amino acids. V shed 0 bases and J shed 3 bases, with 10 bases lying between them. Looked up from germline, CDR1 is SGHKS and CDR2 is YYEKEE (reference sequence). The entire variable domain, with the rest obtained from reference TRBV5-5 and TRBJ1-6, is as follows: DAGVTQSPTHLIKTRGQQVTLRCSPISGHKSVSWYQQVLGQGPQFIFQYYEKEERGRGNFPDRFSARQFPNYSSELNVNALLLGDSALYLCASSLAGRGYNSPLHFGNGTRLTVT.

The genes are TRBV19 and TRBJ2-6, with TRBD2 identical over 13 bases. Losses at the gene ends were 7 bases for V and 2 bases for J; bases not matched to a gene: 5. This CDR3 spans 17 amino acids. CDR1 LNHDA and CDR2 SQIVND come from the germline V gene (reference sequence). CDR3 protein: CASTNGTSGAGANVLTF. The CDR3 DNA sequence: TGTGCCAGTACCAACGGGACTAGCGGGGCTGGGGCCAACGTCCTGACTTTC.

The J gene is TRBJ2-7, the V gene TRBV5-5, with a possible D match to TRBD1 (5 bases). The V end was cut by 4 bases, the J end by 3 bases, with 17 bases between. This CDR3 region has 15 residues. Per the germline V gene, CDR1 is SGHKS and CDR2 is YYEKEE (reference sequence). The CDR3 here is CASSHPGRVGYEQYF. CDR3 in DNA: TGTGCCAGCAGCCACCCGGGCAGGGTAGGCTACGAGCAGTACTTC.

The chain joins TRBV19 to TRBJ2-7; D not certain. Germline V lookup: CDR1 LNHDA, CDR2 SQIVND (reference sequence). The CDR3 covers 13 residues. Trimming pared 3 bases from V and 0 bases from J, leaving 6 bases between. The CDR3 coding sequence is TGTGCCAGTAGTATTAAGATCTCCTACGAGCAGTACTTC. This translates into CASSIKISYEQYF.

The V gene is TRBV6-6, the J gene TRBJ2-3; 7 nucleotides match TRBD2. V was clipped by 6 bases and J by 6 bases; unmatched bases: 9. The V gene's germline CDR1 is MNHNY and CDR2 SVGAGI (reference sequence). The length of the CDR3 is 14 residues. CDR3 sequence (DNA): TGTGCCAGCAGGTCTAGCGGAAAAATGGATACGCAGTATTTT. Its translation is CASRSSGKMDTQYF.

The V and J genes are TRBV5-1 and TRBJ2-1; the D is unclear. Trimming pared 1 base from V and 2 bases from J, leaving 7 bases between. Germline values: CDR1 SGHRS, CDR2 YFSETQ. This CDR3 is 14 amino acids long. The CDR3 nucleotides read TGCGCCAGCAGCTTGCACCGAACCTACAATGAGCAGTTCTTC. Translating gives CASSLHRTYNEQFF.

J is TRBJ2-7 and V is TRBV30; D gene uncertain. V dropped 2 bases and J dropped 1 base, with 15 bases sitting between them. Germline CDR1 is GTSNPN and CDR2 is SVGIG (reference sequence). The CDR3 is 15 residues long. The CDR3 nucleotides read TGTGCCTGGAGTATCCGGCAGGAAATTTCCTACGAGCAGTACTTC. Protein sequence: CAWSIRQEISYEQYF.

The chain's CDR3 is CASSLGSGPGDTIYF. In DNA form, the CDR3 reads TGCGCCAGCAGCTTGGGGTCCGGGCCCGGGGACACCATATATTTT. V is TRBV5-1 and J is TRBJ1-3, with D hard to call. The CDR3 totals 15 residues. CDR1 is SGHRS, CDR2 YFSETQ, per germline. Between the trimmed V and J ends, which lost 0 bases and 8 bases, there was a span of 15 bases.

The rearrangement joins TRBV15 to TRBJ2-3; D perhaps matches TRBD2 (5 bases). This CDR3 has 16 residues. The germline V gene encodes CDR1 LNHNV and CDR2 YYDKDF (reference sequence). V gave up 1 base and J gave up 2 bases, with 13 bases separating them. The CDR3 loop reads CATSRGDPEDTDTQYF. The CDR3, as DNA: TGTGCCACCAGCAGAGGGGATCCGGAGGACACAGATACGCAGTATTTT.

The chain uses TRBV21-1 and TRBJ2-5. TRBV21-1 is flagged as a pseudogene. This CDR3 has 15 amino acids. This CDR3 is CASSNRDGFLETQYF. CDR3 sequence (DNA): TGTGCCAGCAGCAACCGAGACGGATTCTTAGAGACCCAGTACTTC.

The rearrangement links TRBV6-5 to TRBJ2-5, with D possibly TRBD2 on 5 matching bases. V was shortened by 5 bases and J by 1 base, with 11 bases between the two germline ends. There are 14 residues in the CDR3. From germline, CDR1 is MNHEY and CDR2 SVGAGI. CDR3 sequence reads: CASSRAGPQETQYF. Here the CDR3 DNA reads TGTGCCAGCAGTCGGGCGGGCCCCCAAGAGACCCAGTACTTC.

The chain recombines TRBV2 with TRBJ2-4, with 10 bases that match TRBD2. The CDR3 totals 13 residues. After removal of 6 bases from V and 7 bases from J, the junction contained 3 bases not matched to a gene. Germline CDR1 SNHLY, CDR2 FYNNEI. The CDR3 DNA is TGTGCCAGCAGGGAGGGACTAGCGAACATTCAGTACTTC. Protein sequence: CASREGLANIQYF.

The CDR3, as DNA: TGTGCCAGCAGTTTAATTTGGGGGAACCCCTTGGGGGGCTACACCTTC. Translated: CASSLIWGNPLGGYTF. The V and J genes are TRBV28 and TRBJ1-2; D is possibly TRBD1 (5 bases). This CDR3 comprises 16 residues. V was trimmed by 2 bases and J by 8 bases, leaving 21 bases between them. CDR1 and CDR2 (germline): MDHEN, SYDVKM.

This chain connects TRBV6-1 to TRBJ1-2; D is ambiguous. Looked up from germline, CDR1 is MNHNS and CDR2 is SASEGT. CDR3 length: 15 amino acids. Trimming took off 2 bases at V and 5 bases at J, with 15 bases between the two ends. CDR3 region: CASSEWAAGPYGYTF. For the CDR3, the DNA is TGTGCCAGCAGTGAATGGGCAGCGGGCCCTTATGGCTACACCTTC.

V gene TRBV30 combines with J gene TRBJ1-2; D perhaps matches TRBD1 (5 bases). The germline V and J ends were trimmed by 3 bases and 0 bases, with 14 bases remaining between them. This CDR3 is 15 amino acids long. Germline-derived CDR1 and CDR2 are GTSNPN and SVGIG (reference sequence). Here the CDR3 reads CAWSPGRGPNYGYTF. For the CDR3, the DNA is TGTGCCTGGAGCCCAGGGAGGGGACCTAACTATGGCTACACCTTC. Looking up the rest from reference TRBV30 and TRBJ1-2 gives the full variable domain: SQTIHQWPATLVQPVGSPLSLECTVEGTSNPNLYWYRQAAGRGLQLLFYSVGIGQISSEVPQNLSASRPQDRQFILSSKKLLLSDSGFYLCAWSPGRGPNYGYTFGSGTRLTVV.

On this clone: Other DNA sequences in this sample translate to the same CDR3. The rearrangement joins TRBV6-1 to TRBJ1-6; D not certain. Germline-derived CDR1 and CDR2 are MNHNS and SASEGT. The germline V and J ends were trimmed by 1 base and 9 bases, with 7 bases remaining between them. CDR3 length: 13 residues. The CDR3 DNA follows: TGTGCCAGCAGTGAAGGCGAGGGTTCACCCCTCCACTTT. The encoded protein is CASSEGEGSPLHF.

The rearrangement uses TRBV4-3 and TRBJ2-3, with 8 bases identical to TRBD2. V shed 0 bases, J shed 6 bases, and the junction held 11 bases outside the gene matches. CDR1 and CDR2 (germline): LGHNA, YSLEER. This CDR3 has 17 residues. The CDR3 is CASSQDRRGGGSDTQYF. The CDR3 DNA is TGCGCCAGCAGCCAAGATAGACGGGGGGGCGGATCGGATACGCAGTATTTT.

J is TRBJ2-7 and V is TRBV27; TRBD2 agrees at 11 bases. The CDR3 spans 16 residues. The J segment lost 3 bases and the V segment lost 5 bases, leaving 9 bases of the junction unmatched. CDR1 is MNHEY and CDR2 is SMNVEV in the germline V gene (reference sequence). The CDR3 coding sequence is TGTGCCAGCAGTCCGGGGACTAGCGGACTCCACTACGAGCAGTACTTC. This gives the protein CASSPGTSGLHYEQYF.

This chain's CDR3 is CASFSPFLGQGTPKGNSPLHF. The CDR3 nucleotides are TGTGCCAGCTTTTCCCCATTCCTTGGACAGGGGACTCCGAAGGGTAATTCACCCCTCCACTTT. The V and J genes are TRBV28 and TRBJ1-6; 9 bases line up with TRBD1. The V gene end was trimmed by 8 bases and the J gene end by 6 bases; junction bases not matched to a gene: 26. Germline V gene data show CDR1 as MDHEN and CDR2 as SYDVKM. The CDR3 is 21 amino acids.

This clone showed up just once. The chain has TRBV5-1 and TRBJ1-4; D is possibly TRBD1 (6 bases). V gave up 0 bases and J gave up 8 bases, with 11 bases separating them. The CDR3 sequence is 14 residues long. Per germline, CDR1 SGHRS and CDR2 YFSETQ. CDR3 protein: CASSLGGGNEKLFF. CDR3 nucleotides: TGCGCCAGCAGCTTGGGCGGGGGCAACGAAAAACTGTTTTTT.

The chain carries TRBV7-2 and TRBJ2-7; possible D gene TRBD1, 6 bases. Trimming stripped 0 bases from V and 0 bases from J, with 15 bases between. The CDR3 has 17 residues. Germline V gene lookup returns CDR1 SGHTA and CDR2 FQGNSA. The CDR3 protein is CASSLAPPRGVSYEQYF. The CDR3 nucleotides are TGTGCCAGCAGCTTAGCCCCTCCCAGGGGAGTCTCCTACGAGCAGTACTTC.

V is TRBV4-3 and J is TRBJ2-7; TRBD1 aligns across 8 bases. J was trimmed by 6 bases and V by 1 base; bases with no gene match: 8. CDR3 length equals 15 residues. From germline, CDR1 is LGHNA and CDR2 YSLEER. CDR3 sequence: CASSQVRTGLREQYF. The CDR3 DNA is TGCGCCAGCAGCCAAGTAAGGACAGGGTTGCGCGAGCAGTACTTC.